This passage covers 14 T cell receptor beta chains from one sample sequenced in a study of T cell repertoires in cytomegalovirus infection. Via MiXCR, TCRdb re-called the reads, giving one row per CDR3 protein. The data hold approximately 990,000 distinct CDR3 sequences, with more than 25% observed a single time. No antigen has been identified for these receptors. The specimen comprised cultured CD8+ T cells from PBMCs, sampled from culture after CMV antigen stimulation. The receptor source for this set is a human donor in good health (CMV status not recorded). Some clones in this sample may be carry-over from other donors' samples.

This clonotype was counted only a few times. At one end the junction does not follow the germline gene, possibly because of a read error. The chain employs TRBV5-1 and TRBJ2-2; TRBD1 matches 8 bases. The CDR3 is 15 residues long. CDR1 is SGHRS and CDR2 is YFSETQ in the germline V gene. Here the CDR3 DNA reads TGCGCCAGCAGCAGCCGGGACAGGAACGCCGGGGAGCTGTTTTTT. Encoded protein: CASSSRDRNAGELFF.

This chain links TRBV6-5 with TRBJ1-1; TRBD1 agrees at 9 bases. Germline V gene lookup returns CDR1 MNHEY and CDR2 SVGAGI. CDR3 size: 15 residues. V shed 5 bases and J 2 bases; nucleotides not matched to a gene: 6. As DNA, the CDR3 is TGTGCCAGCAGTGCCCTGGACAGGGGTAACACTGAAGCTTTCTTT. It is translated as CASSALDRGNTEAFF.

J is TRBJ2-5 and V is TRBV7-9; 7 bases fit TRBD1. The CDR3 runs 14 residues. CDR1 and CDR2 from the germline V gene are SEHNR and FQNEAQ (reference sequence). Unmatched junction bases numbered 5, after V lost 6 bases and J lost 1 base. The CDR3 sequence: CASRLTGAQETQYF. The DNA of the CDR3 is TGTGCCAGCAGACTTACAGGGGCCCAAGAGACCCAGTACTTC.

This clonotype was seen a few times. The CDR3 coding sequence is TGTGCCAGTAGTATATCTGAGGGTCACAATGAGCAGTTCTTC. Protein: CASSISEGHNEQFF. The chain has TRBV19 and TRBJ2-1, with D perhaps matching TRBD2 (5 bases). Per germline, CDR1 LNHDA and CDR2 SQIVND (reference sequence). With 2 bases removed from V and 5 bases from J, the gap between germline ends came to 10 bases. This CDR3 contains 14 residues.

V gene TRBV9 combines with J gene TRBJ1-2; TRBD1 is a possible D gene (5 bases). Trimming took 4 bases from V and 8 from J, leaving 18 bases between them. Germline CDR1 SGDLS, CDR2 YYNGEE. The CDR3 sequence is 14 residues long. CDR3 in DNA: TGTGCCAGCAGCCCCCTCTGGGACGAAGAGGGCTACACCTTC. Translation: CASSPLWDEEGYTF.

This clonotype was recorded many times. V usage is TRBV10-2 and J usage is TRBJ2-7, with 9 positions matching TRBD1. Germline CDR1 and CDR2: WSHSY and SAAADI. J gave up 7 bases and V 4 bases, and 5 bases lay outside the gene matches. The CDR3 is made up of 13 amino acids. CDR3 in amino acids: CASSGTGVREQYF. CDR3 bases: TGCGCCAGCAGTGGGACAGGGGTTCGGGAGCAGTACTTC.

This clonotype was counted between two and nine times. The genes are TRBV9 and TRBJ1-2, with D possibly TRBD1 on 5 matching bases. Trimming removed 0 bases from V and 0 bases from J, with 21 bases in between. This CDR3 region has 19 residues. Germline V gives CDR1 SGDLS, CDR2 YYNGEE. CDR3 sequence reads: CASSVAPHIDSKANYGYTF. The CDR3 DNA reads TGTGCCAGCAGCGTAGCCCCGCATATTGACAGCAAAGCTAACTATGGCTACACCTTC. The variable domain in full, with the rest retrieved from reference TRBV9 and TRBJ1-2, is DSGVTQTPKHLITATGQRVTLRCSPRSGDLSVYWYQQSLDQGLQFLIQYYNGEERAKGNILERFSAQQFPDLHSELNLSSLELGDSALYFCASSVAPHIDSKANYGYTFGSGTRLTVV.

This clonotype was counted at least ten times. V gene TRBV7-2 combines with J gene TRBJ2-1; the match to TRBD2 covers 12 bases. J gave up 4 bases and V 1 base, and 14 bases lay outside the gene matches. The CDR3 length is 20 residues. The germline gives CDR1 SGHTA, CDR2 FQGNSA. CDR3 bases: TGTGCCAGCAGCTTAGACGCTAGCGGGGGGGCCGATTATTTTTACAATGAGCAGTTCTTC. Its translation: CASSLDASGGADYFYNEQFF.

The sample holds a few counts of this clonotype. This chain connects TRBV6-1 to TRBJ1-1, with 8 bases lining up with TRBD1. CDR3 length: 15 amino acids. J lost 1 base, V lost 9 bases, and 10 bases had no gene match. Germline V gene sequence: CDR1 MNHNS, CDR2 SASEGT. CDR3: CASPERDRPNTEAFF. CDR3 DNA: TGTGCCAGTCCCGAGAGGGACAGGCCGAACACTGAAGCTTTCTTT.

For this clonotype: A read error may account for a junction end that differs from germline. The CDR3 region is CATSGRGPINQPRHF. The CDR3 DNA follows: TGTGCCACCAGTGGGCGCGGACCGATCAATCAGCCCCGGCATTTT. This chain uses TRBV24-1 with TRBJ1-5; no reliable D call. The CDR3 is 15 amino acids. Germline assignment: CDR1 KGHDR and CDR2 SFDVKD.

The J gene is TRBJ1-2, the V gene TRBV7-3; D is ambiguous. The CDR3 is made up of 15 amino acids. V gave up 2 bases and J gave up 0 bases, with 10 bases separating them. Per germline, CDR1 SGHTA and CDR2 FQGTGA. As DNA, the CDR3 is TGTGCCAGCAGCTTATATGGAGGATCTAACTATGGCTACACCTTC. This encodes CASSLYGGSNYGYTF.

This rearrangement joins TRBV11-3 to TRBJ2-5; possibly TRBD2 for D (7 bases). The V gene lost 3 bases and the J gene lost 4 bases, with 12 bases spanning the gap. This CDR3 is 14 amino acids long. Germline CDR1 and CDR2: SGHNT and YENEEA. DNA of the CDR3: TGTGCCAGCAGCTTGGCGGGGGCGGCAGAGACCCAGTACTTC. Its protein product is CASSLAGAAETQYF. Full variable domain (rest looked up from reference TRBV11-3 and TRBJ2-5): EAGVVQSPRYKIIEKKQPVAFWCNPISGHNTLYWYLQNLGQGPELLIRYENEEAVDDSQLPKDRFSAERLKGVDSTLKIQPAELGDSAVYLCASSLAGAAETQYFGPGTRLLVL.

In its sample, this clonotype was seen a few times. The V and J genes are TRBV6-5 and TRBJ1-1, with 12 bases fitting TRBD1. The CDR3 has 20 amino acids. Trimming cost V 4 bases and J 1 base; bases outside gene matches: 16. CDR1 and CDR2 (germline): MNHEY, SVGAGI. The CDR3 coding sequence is TGTGCCAGCAGTTGCCCCGGGACAGGGGGCTCGGCGTGTGCGAACACTGAAGCTTTCTTT. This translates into CASSCPGTGGSACANTEAFF.

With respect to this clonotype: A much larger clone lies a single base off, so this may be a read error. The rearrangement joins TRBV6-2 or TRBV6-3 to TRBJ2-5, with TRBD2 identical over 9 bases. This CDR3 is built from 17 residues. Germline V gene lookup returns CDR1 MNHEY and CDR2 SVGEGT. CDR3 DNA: TGTGTCAGCAGTTACTCGACTAGACTAGCGGTCCGGGAGACCCAGTACTTC. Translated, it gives CVSSYSTRLAVRETQYF.